This T cell receptor beta chain appears in the sequencing data of a study of OX40 agonist ivuxolimab in advanced cancers. The wider study: Mean age approximately 59 years, range about 20 to 90; approximately 80% male. Study conclusions and caveats: Both blood CD4+ and CD8+ T cells showed clonal growth by week 6 at 0.1 to 3.0 mg/kg.

This CDR3 is built from 14 residues. Trimming stripped 8 bases from V and 6 bases from J, with 16 bases between. In germline, CDR1 is SNHLY, CDR2 FYNNEI. TCRdb's copy holds only in-frame clones and misses some; the assay was immunoSEQ multiplex PCR. The data hold about 18,000 clones, with 75% to 90% observed a single time. Points on this clone: What it recognizes is unknown.

The chain uses TRBV2 and TRBJ2-2; D assignment may be TRBD1 or TRBD2 (6 bases each). The input for sequencing was CD4+ or CD8+ T cells sorted from blood, taken in a trial of the OX40 agonist ivuxolimab. This TCR derives from an adult with an advanced solid tumor such as melanoma, head and neck, liver or kidney cancer. The DNA of the CDR3 is TGTGCCAGCCGGGGGCTCCATTTCCCCGGGGAGCTGTTTTTT. Its translation is CASRGLHFPGELFF.